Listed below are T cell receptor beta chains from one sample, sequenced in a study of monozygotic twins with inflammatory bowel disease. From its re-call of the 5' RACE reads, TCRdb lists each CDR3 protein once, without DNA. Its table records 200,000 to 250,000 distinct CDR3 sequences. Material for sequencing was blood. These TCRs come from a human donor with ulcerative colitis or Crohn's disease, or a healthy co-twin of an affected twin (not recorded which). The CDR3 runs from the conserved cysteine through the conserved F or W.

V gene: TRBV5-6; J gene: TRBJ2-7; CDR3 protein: CASSLFQGPYEQYF
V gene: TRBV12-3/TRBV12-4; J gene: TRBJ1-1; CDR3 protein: CASRQNRAMNTEAFF
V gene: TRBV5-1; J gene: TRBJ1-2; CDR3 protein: CASSLVGYGWVNYGYTF
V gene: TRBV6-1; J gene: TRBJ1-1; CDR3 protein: CASSATGGKTEAFF
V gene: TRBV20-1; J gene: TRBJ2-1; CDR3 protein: CSGLAYYEQFF
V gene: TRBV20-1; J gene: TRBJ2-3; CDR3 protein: CSARQGAASGGPFFFSTDTQYF
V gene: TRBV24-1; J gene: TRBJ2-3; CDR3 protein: CATSDLGAASTDTQYF
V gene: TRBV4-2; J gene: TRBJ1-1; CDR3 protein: CASSQDGQNMNTEAFF
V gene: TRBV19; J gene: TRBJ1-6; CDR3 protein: CASSIRGGSNSPLHF
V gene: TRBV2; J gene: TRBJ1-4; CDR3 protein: CASSEGERGNEKLFF
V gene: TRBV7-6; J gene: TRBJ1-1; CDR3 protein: CASSPEPLGTEAFF
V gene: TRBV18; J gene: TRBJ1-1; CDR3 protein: CASSQTGWTEAFF
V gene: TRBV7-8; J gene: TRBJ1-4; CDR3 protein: CASSTRQGRATNEKLFF
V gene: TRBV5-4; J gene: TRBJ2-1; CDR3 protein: CASSGASSGGWNEQFF
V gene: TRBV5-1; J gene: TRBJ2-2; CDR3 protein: CASSLATGDTGELFF
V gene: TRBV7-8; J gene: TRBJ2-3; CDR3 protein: CASSPAWGLASDTQYF
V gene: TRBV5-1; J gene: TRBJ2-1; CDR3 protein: CASSLVGGGAQGNEQFF
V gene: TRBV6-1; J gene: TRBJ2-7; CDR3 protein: CASSEAGGSRREQYF
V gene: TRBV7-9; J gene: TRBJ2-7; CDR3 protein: CASSSPGQSYEQYF
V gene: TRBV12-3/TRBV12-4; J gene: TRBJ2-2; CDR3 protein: CASSLTENTGELFF
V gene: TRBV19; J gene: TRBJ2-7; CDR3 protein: CASGIGGAPTYEQYF
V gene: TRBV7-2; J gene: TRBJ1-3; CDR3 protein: CASSLDQGDTIYF
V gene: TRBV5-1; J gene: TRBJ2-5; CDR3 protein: CASSSGTAYQETQYF
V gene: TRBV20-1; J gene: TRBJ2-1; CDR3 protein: CSAVDRANEQFF
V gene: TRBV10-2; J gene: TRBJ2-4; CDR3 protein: CASSETGGNIQYF
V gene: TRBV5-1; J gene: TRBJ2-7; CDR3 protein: CASSSRTSGAYEQYF
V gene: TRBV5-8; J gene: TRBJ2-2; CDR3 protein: CASTFYGKTGSTGELFF
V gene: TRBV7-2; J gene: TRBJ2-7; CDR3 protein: CASSLAPAGPTYEQYF
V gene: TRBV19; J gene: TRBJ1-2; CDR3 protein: CASSHGIGGYTF
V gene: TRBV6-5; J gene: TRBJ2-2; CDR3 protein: CASSYSDRNTGELFF
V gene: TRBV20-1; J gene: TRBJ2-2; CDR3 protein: CSASPNDPNTGELFF
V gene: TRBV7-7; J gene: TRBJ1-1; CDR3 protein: CASSPDRYTEAFF
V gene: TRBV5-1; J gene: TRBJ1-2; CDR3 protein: CASSLSTNYGYTF
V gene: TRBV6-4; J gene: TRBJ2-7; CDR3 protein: CASNQRGSSYEQYF